These 3 T cell receptor beta chains share one sample of origin, sequenced in a study of blood T cell repertoires in COVID-19. Produced via immunoSEQ multiplex PCR; TCRdb's table is partial and in-frame only. The data contain 90,000 to 120,000 clones, about 80% of them singletons. Material: peripheral blood. The receptors come from a man aged 55 to 70 with acute or convalescent COVID-19.

The chain is built from TRBV24-1 and TRBJ1-5; TRBD1 might be the D (5 bases). Germline V CDR1 and CDR2: KGHDR, SFDVKD. Deletions cut 1 base from V and 9 bases from J, with 12 bases between. The CDR3 is made up of 14 amino acids. CDR3 residues: CATSDFRGTGPQHF. CDR3 sequence (DNA): TGTGCCACCAGTGATTTCCGGGGGACGGGGCCCCAGCATTTT.

The chain has TRBV5-4 and TRBJ1-1; D possibly corresponds to TRBD1 (5 bases). V shed 4 bases and J shed 11 bases, with 18 bases lying between them. There are 13 residues in the CDR3. CDR1 is SGHNT and CDR2 is YYREEE in the germline V gene (reference sequence). The CDR3 is CASSTTRGSLAFF. The CDR3 nucleotides are TGTGCCAGCAGCACAACCCGGGGGAGTTTGGCTTTCTTT.

This clone came up once. The junction and the germline gene differ at one end; a read error may be behind it. V gene TRBV14 combines with J gene TRBJ2-7; D is perhaps TRBD1 (6 bases). Germline loops: CDR1 SGHDN, CDR2 FVKESK. The CDR3 runs to 13 residues. CDR3 coding DNA: TGTGCCAGCAGCCAAGTCGAGAACAGGGAGCGAAACTTC. Translated: CASSQVENRERNF.